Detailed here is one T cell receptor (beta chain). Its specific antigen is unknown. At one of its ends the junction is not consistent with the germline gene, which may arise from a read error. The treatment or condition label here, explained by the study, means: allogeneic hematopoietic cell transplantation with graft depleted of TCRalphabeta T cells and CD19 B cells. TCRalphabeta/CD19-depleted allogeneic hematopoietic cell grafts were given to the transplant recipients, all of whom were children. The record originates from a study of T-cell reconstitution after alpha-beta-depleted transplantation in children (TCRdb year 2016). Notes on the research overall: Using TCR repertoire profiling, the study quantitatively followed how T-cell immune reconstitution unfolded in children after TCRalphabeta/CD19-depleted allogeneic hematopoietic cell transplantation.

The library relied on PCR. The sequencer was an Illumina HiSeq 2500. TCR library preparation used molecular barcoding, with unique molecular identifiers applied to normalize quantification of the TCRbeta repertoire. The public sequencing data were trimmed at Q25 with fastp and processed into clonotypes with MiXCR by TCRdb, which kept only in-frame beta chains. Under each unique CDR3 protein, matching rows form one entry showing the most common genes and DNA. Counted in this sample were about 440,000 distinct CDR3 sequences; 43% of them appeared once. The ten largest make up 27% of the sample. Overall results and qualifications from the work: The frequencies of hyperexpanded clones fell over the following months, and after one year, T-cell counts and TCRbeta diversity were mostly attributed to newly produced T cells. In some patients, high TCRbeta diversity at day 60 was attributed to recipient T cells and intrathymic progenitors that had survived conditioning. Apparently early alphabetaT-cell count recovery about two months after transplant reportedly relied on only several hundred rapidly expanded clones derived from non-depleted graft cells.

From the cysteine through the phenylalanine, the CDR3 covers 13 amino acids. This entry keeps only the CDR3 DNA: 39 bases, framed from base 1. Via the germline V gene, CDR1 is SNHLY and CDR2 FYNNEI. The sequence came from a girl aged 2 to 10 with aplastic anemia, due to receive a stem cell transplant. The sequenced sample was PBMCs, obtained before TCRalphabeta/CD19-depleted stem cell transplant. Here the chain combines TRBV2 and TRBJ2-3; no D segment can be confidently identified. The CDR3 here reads CASSNRPTDMQYF. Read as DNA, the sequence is TGTGCCAGCAGTAACAGACCCACAGATATGCAGTATTTT. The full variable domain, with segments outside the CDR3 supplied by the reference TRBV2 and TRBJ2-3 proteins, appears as EPEVTQTPSHQVTQMGQEVILRCVPISNHLYFYWYRQILGQKVEFLVSFYNNEISEKSEIFDDQFSVERPDGSNFTLKIRSTKLEDSAMYFCASSNRPTDMQYFGPGTRLTVL.